Below, 3 T cell receptor beta chains from the same sample are listed, as sequenced in a study of T cells after yellow fever vaccination. TCRdb passed the 5' RACE reads through MiXCR, listing each CDR3 protein once. Altogether more than 80,000 distinct CDR3 sequences are present, under 7% being singletons, with the ten largest covering about 38%. This material consisted of CD8+ T cells sorted from PBMCs, taken 10 days after the yellow fever booster vaccination. The receptors originated from a man aged 18-30 years who received the YFV17D yellow fever vaccine.

This clonotype was picked up a small number of times. This sequence joins TRBV27 and TRBJ1-2; D is ambiguous. Trimming cost V 0 bases and J 5 bases, with 13 bases left between them. Germline V gene lookup returns CDR1 MNHEY and CDR2 SMNVEV (reference sequence). The CDR3 has 15 residues. Here the CDR3 reads CASSLSRGVGYGYTF. The CDR3 bases are TGTGCCAGCAGTTTATCGCGGGGTGTCGGGTATGGCTACACCTTC.

This clonotype was picked up many times. This chain connects TRBV18 to TRBJ2-7; D gene ambiguous. Trimming left V 4 bases short and J 3 bases short, with 10 bases between. The CDR3 length is 13 residues. Germline assignment: CDR1 KGHSH and CDR2 LQKENI. As DNA, the CDR3 is TGTGCCAGCTCACTAAGCCAGGTCTACGAGCAGTACGTC. Translated, it gives CASSLSQVYEQYV.

This clonotype has ten or more counts. This chain connects TRBV11-2 to TRBJ1-2; no firm D call. Trimming removed 5 bases at V and 6 bases at J, with 13 bases between. Germline V gives CDR1 SGHAT, CDR2 FQNNGV. This CDR3 spans 13 amino acids. This CDR3 is CASSPGRGDGYTF. CDR3 DNA: TGTGCCAGCAGCCCCGGGCGCGGAGATGGCTACACCTTC.